Listed here are 17 T cell receptor beta chains from one sample, sequenced in a study of T cell changes during pregnancy in multiple sclerosis. The repertoire was sequenced with immunoSEQ multiplex PCR; TCRdb's copy has only in-frame clones and lacks some. The data contain over 50,000 clones, about nine tenths of them singletons. The source was peripheral blood, collected in the first trimester of pregnancy. The receptor set was obtained from a female donor in good health, enrolled as a control in a pregnancy study.

The chain uses TRBV7-2 and TRBJ2-5, with 14 bases aligning to TRBD2. The CDR3 runs to 17 residues. After removal of 4 bases from V and 5 bases from J, the junction contained 9 bases not matched to a gene. CDR1 is SGHTA and CDR2 is FQGNSA in the germline V gene. The CDR3 sequence is CASSSVTSGGARETQYF. CDR3 in DNA: TGTGCCAGCAGCTCTGTGACTAGCGGGGGGGCCAGGGAGACCCAGTACTTC. Using reference TRBV7-2 and TRBJ2-5 for the parts outside the CDR3, the full variable domain is GAGVSQSPSNKVTEKGKDVELRCDPISGHTALYWYRQSLGQGLEFLIYFQGNSAPDKSGLPSDRFSAERTGGSVSTLTIQRTQQEDSAVYLCASSSVTSGGARETQYFGPGTRLLVL.

This chain joins TRBV4-2 and TRBJ1-1, with D perhaps TRBD1 (5 bases). Germline V gene sequence: CDR1 LGHNA, CDR2 YNFKEQ. Trimming took off 4 bases at V and 6 bases at J, with 15 bases between the two ends. The CDR3 is 14 amino acids. CDR3 residues: CASSRGGREAEAFF. The CDR3 coding sequence is TGTGCCAGCAGCCGGGGGGGGAGGGAGGCTGAAGCTTTCTTT.

This clone was seen a single time. This chain connects TRBV5-4 to TRBJ1-1, with D maybe TRBD1 (5 bases). This CDR3 is built from 16 residues. Germline-derived CDR1 and CDR2 are SGHNT and YYREEE (reference sequence). V gave up 0 bases and J gave up 0 bases, with 12 bases separating them. CDR3 sequence: CASSLVGQGMNTEAFF. CDR3 coding DNA: TGTGCCAGCAGCTTGGTAGGGCAGGGTATGAACACTGAAGCTTTCTTT.

This chain connects TRBV5-1 to TRBJ2-1, with 10 bases matching TRBD1. The V gene's germline CDR1 is SGHRS and CDR2 YFSETQ. The length of the CDR3 is 15 residues. With 0 bases clipped from V and 12 bases from J, the junction kept 9 bases outside the gene matches. Here the CDR3 DNA reads TGCGCCAGCAGCTTGGACGGGACAGGGGAAGTAAGGCAGTTCTTC. Amino acid sequence: CASSLDGTGEVRQFF.

CDR3 sequence reads: CASSRGQFYGYTF. In DNA, the CDR3 is TGTGCCAGCAGCCGGGGACAGTTCTATGGCTACACCTTC. This chain connects TRBV7-9 to TRBJ1-2, with 7 bases identical to TRBD1. This CDR3 is 13 amino acids long. Trimming cost V 5 bases and J 4 bases; bases outside gene matches: 4. CDR1 and CDR2 (germline): SEHNR, FQNEAQ (reference sequence).

This chain links TRBV5-6 with TRBJ2-7; 7 nucleotides match TRBD1. Trimming took 4 bases from V and 7 from J; bases not matched to a gene: 5. The CDR3 is made up of 12 amino acids. Germline values: CDR1 SGHDT, CDR2 YYEEEE. The CDR3 spells CASSLTGEEQYF. In nucleotides, the CDR3 is TGTGCCAGCAGCCTTACAGGGGAAGAGCAGTACTTC.

CDR3 DNA: TGTGCCAGCAGCTTCGGACAGAGCGCAACTAATGAAAAACTGTTTTTT. This codes for CASSFGQSATNEKLFF. The rearrangement uses TRBV9 and TRBJ1-4; possible D gene TRBD1, 6 bases. Trimming cost V 4 bases and J 0 bases, with 13 bases left between them. CDR3 size: 16 residues. Per germline, CDR1 SGDLS and CDR2 YYNGEE.

The chain combines TRBV7-2 with TRBJ1-4, with D possibly TRBD1 on 5 matching bases. The CDR3 contains 16 residues. Germline values: CDR1 SGHTA, CDR2 FQGNSA. The V end lost 5 bases, the J end lost 0 bases, and 13 bases lay between the germline ends. The CDR3 loop is CASSPDSDATNEKLFF. The DNA for the CDR3 is TGTGCCAGCAGCCCCGACAGCGATGCAACTAATGAAAAACTGTTTTTT. Supplemented by reference TRBV7-2 and TRBJ1-4, the full variable domain reads GAGVSQSPSNKVTEKGKDVELRCDPISGHTALYWYRQSLGQGLEFLIYFQGNSAPDKSGLPSDRFSAERTGGSVSTLTIQRTQQEDSAVYLCASSPDSDATNEKLFFGSGTQLSVL.

J is TRBJ2-5 and V is TRBV11-2; perhaps TRBD1 as D (6 bases). V lost 5 bases and J 0 bases, leaving 13 bases between the germline ends. Germline values: CDR1 SGHAT, CDR2 FQNNGV. The CDR3 extends over 15 amino acids. The CDR3 loop reads CASSTVHRDQETQYF. The CDR3 nucleotides read TGTGCCAGCAGCACTGTCCACAGGGACCAAGAGACCCAGTACTTC.

The chain carries TRBV9 and TRBJ1-2; a possible D gene is TRBD1 (5 bases). The CDR3 length is 14 residues. V was shortened by 0 bases and J by 2 bases, with 8 bases between the two germline ends. Germline V gene lookup returns CDR1 SGDLS and CDR2 YYNGEE. CDR3 in amino acids: CASSVVQGNYGYTF. DNA for the CDR3: TGTGCCAGCAGCGTAGTGCAGGGAAACTATGGCTACACCTTC.

The rearrangement uses TRBV5-5 and TRBJ2-3; TRBD1 matches at 10 bases. Trimming at V came to 3 bases and at J to 0 bases, leaving 4 bases not matched to a gene. The CDR3 covers 16 residues. Germline values: CDR1 SGHKS, CDR2 YYEKEE (reference sequence). The CDR3 spells CASSYRTGGSTDTQYF. CDR3 nucleotide sequence: TGTGCCAGCAGCTACCGGACAGGGGGAAGCACAGATACGCAGTATTTT.

This clone was counted a single time. The chain couples TRBV19 to TRBJ1-5; TRBD1 is a possible D gene (5 bases). The CDR3 is made up of 15 amino acids. CDR1 is LNHDA, CDR2 SQIVND, per germline (reference sequence). V was trimmed by 7 bases and J by 4 bases, leaving 17 bases between them. As DNA, the CDR3 is TGTGCCAGTACCTCGGGGGTGATGGAGAATCAGCCCCAGCATTTT. Translated: CASTSGVMENQPQHF.

V is TRBV11-3 and J is TRBJ2-5; the D gene is possibly TRBD2 (7 bases). V gave up 1 base and J gave up 4 bases, with 10 bases separating them. Per the germline V gene, CDR1 is SGHNT and CDR2 is YENEEA. This CDR3 has 14 amino acids. CDR3 sequence: CASSLGRGPETQYF. The CDR3 nucleotides are TGTGCCAGCAGCTTAGGGCGGGGGCCAGAGACCCAGTACTTC. Based on the CDR3 plus reference TRBV11-3 and TRBJ2-5, the full variable domain is EAGVVQSPRYKIIEKKQPVAFWCNPISGHNTLYWYLQNLGQGPELLIRYENEEAVDDSQLPKDRFSAERLKGVDSTLKIQPAELGDSAVYLCASSLGRGPETQYFGPGTRLLVL.

The V gene is TRBV6-5, the J gene TRBJ1-5, with 8 bases aligning to TRBD1. The V and J ends lost 3 bases and 4 bases, in that order; junction bases with no gene match: 5. From germline, CDR1 is MNHEY and CDR2 SVGAGI. The CDR3 spans 15 residues. In DNA, the CDR3 is TGTGCCAGCAGTTATGACAGGGGTGCTAATCAGCCCCAGCATTTT. Amino acids: CASSYDRGANQPQHF.

J is TRBJ1-2 and V is TRBV7-8, with 8 positions matching TRBD1. The CDR3 consists of 16 residues. Trimming cost V 1 base and J 8 bases; bases outside gene matches: 12. Germline CDR1 SGHVS, CDR2 FQNEAQ. In nucleotides, the CDR3 is TGTGCCAGCAGCTTAGATTGGTTGGGACAGGATATCGGCTACACCTTC. Protein sequence: CASSLDWLGQDIGYTF.

The rearrangement uses TRBV9 and TRBJ2-7; D may be TRBD1 (5 bases). CDR1 is SGDLS and CDR2 is YYNGEE in the germline V gene. Trimming took off 0 bases at V and 0 bases at J, with 10 bases between the two ends. The CDR3 is made up of 15 amino acids. CDR3 DNA sequence: TGTGCCAGCAGCGTAGGTACAGGAGACTCCTACGAGCAGTACTTC. It yields the protein CASSVGTGDSYEQYF.

V and J are TRBV9 and TRBJ2-3; D is undetermined. Germline V gene sequence: CDR1 SGDLS, CDR2 YYNGEE. V was clipped by 3 bases and J by 1 base, with 6 bases between them. CDR3 size: 13 residues. The CDR3 sequence is CASSAFGTDTQYF. DNA of the CDR3: TGTGCCAGCAGCGCCTTTGGCACAGATACGCAGTATTTT.